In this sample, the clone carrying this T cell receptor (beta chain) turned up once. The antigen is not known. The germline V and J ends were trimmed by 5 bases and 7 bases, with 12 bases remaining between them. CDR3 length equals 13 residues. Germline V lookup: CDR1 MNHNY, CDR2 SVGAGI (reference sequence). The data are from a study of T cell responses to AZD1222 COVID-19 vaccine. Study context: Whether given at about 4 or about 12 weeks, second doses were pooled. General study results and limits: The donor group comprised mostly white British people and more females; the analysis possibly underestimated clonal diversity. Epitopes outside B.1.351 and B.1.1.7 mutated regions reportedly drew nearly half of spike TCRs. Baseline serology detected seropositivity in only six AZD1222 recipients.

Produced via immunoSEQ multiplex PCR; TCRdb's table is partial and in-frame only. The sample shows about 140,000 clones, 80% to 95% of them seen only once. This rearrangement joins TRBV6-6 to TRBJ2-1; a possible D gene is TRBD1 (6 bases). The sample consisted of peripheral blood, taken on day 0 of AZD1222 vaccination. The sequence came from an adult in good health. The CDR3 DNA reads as TGTGCCAGCAGTCCGCAGGGGTGGAATGAGCAGTTCTTC. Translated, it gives CASSPQGWNEQFF.